These 30 T cell receptor beta chains were all obtained from the same sample, sequenced in a study of cytomegalovirus exposure and HLA in healthy donors. PCR primers comprised 60 Vbeta and 13 Jbeta primers. The method was immunoSEQ multiplex PCR; TCRdb's version includes in-frame clones alone and lacks a portion of them. Altogether tens of thousands of clones are present, around 70% being singletons, with the ten largest covering approximately 16%. Sequencing was performed on PBMCs. The receptors originated from a woman aged 50 to 65 in good health and CMV-seropositive.

CDR3 loop: CASSARQSSSYNSPLHF. The CDR3, as DNA: TGTGCCAGCAGCGCTAGACAGAGTAGCTCCTATAATTCACCCCTCCACTTT. J is TRBJ1-6 and V is TRBV27; a possible D gene is TRBD1 (5 bases). The CDR3 is 17 amino acids. Germline V gene data show CDR1 as MNHEY and CDR2 as SMNVEV (reference sequence). Trimming stripped 6 bases from V and 0 bases from J, with 15 bases between.

A note on this clone: One end of the junction does not line up with germline, which may come from a read error. The gene calls are TRBV7-9 and TRBJ2-1, with a weak D call TRBD2 (6 bases). This CDR3 spans 11 amino acids. CDR1 is SEHNR and CDR2 is FQNEAQ in the germline V gene (reference sequence). The CDR3 region is CSSSLFSRRVF. The CDR3 bases are TGTTCCAGCAGCTTATTTTCACGGAGGGTCTTC.

Only one count was recorded for this clone. The V and J genes are TRBV6-6 and TRBJ2-3; D is perhaps TRBD2 (5 bases). CDR3 length: 16 residues. CDR1 is MNHNY and CDR2 is SVGAGI in the germline V gene (reference sequence). Trimming took 0 bases from V and 1 from J, leaving 11 bases between them. The chain's CDR3 is CASSYSGSFGTDTQYF. The DNA of the CDR3 is TGTGCCAGCAGTTACTCTGGGAGTTTCGGCACAGATACGCAGTATTTT.

The V call is TRBV4-3, the J call TRBJ2-7; 13 bases align to TRBD2. CDR1 is LGHNA, CDR2 YSLEER, per germline. V trimming: 4 bases; J trimming: 2 bases; junction bases outside the gene matches: 2. The CDR3 length is 15 residues. The CDR3 coding sequence is TGCGCCAGCAGCCCAGGACTAGCGGGGGCCTACGAGCAGTACTTC. It encodes CASSPGLAGAYEQYF.

The rearrangement joins TRBV28 to TRBJ1-1, with TRBD1 matching 8 bases. CDR1 is MDHEN and CDR2 is SYDVKM in the germline V gene. This CDR3 contains 13 residues. The trim removed 7 bases at V and 4 bases at J, leaving 5 bases unmatched. The chain's CDR3 is CASIRQGITEAFF. The CDR3 bases are TGTGCCAGCATACGACAGGGGATCACTGAAGCTTTCTTT.

V is TRBV29-1 and J is TRBJ1-1, with 9 bases lining up with TRBD1. This CDR3 contains 13 residues. Germline lookup yields CDR1 SQVTM and CDR2 ANQGSEA. V dropped 7 bases and J dropped 5; count of bases not matched to a gene: 8. CDR3 coding DNA: TGCAGCGCGGGACAGGGACAAGATACTGAAGCTTTCTTT. Its translation is CSAGQGQDTEAFF.

This chain links TRBV28 with TRBJ1-1; 7 positions match TRBD1. Germline CDR1 reads MDHEN; CDR2 reads SYDVKM. V was pared by 5 bases and J by 6 bases, with 9 bases of the junction left unmatched. This CDR3 has 14 residues. CDR3 DNA: TGTGCCAGCAGTCCGACAGGGCGTGGGGCTGAAGCTTTCTTT. As protein: CASSPTGRGAEAFF.

This clone was recorded once. This sequence joins TRBV18 and TRBJ2-7; 10 bases fit TRBD1. CDR3 size: 15 residues. V was pared by 2 bases and J by 2 bases, with 3 bases of the junction left unmatched. Looked up from germline, CDR1 is KGHSH and CDR2 is LQKENI. As DNA, the CDR3 is TGTGCCAGCTCACCAGCCGGGACAGGGGCCTACGAGCAGTACTTC. This encodes CASSPAGTGAYEQYF.

CDR3 protein: CASSLTGGSGETQYF. The CDR3 DNA reads TGCGCCAGCAGCCTAACAGGGGGGAGTGGAGAGACCCAGTACTTC. This chain joins TRBV4-1 and TRBJ2-5, with 8 bases identical to TRBD1. The V segment lost 4 bases and the J segment 4 bases; nucleotides outside the gene matches: 8. The V gene's germline CDR1 is MGHRA and CDR2 YSYEKL. The CDR3 runs 15 residues.

This clone was observed a handful of times. The chain employs TRBV19 and TRBJ2-6; D remains unclear. The germline V gene encodes CDR1 LNHDA and CDR2 SQIVND (reference sequence). The V end was cut by 8 bases, the J end by 0 bases, with 5 bases between. The CDR3 spans 13 residues. The CDR3 sequence: CASSISGANVLTF. The CDR3 nucleotides read TGTGCCAGTTCTATCTCTGGGGCCAACGTCCTGACTTTC. The complete variable domain, with remaining parts taken from reference TRBV19 and TRBJ2-6, reads DGGITQSPKYLFRKEGQNVTLSCEQNLNHDAMYWYRQDPGQGLRLIYYSQIVNDFQKGDIAEGYSVSREKKESFPLTVTSAQKNPTAFYLCASSISGANVLTFGAGSRLTVL.

The chain recombines TRBV28 with TRBJ2-1; 11 bases line up with TRBD2. With V trimmed by 7 bases and J by 5 bases, 13 bases remained unmatched. The CDR3 runs to 17 residues. Per germline, CDR1 MDHEN and CDR2 SYDVKM. Here the CDR3 reads CASTMGLAEMSNNEQFF. The CDR3 DNA follows: TGTGCCAGCACCATGGGACTAGCGGAGATGAGCAACAATGAGCAGTTCTTC.

This clone has only a few counts. The rearrangement joins TRBV14 to TRBJ2-2; D is possibly TRBD2 (5 bases). There are 13 residues in the CDR3. Germline CDR1 reads SGHDN; CDR2 reads FVKESK. V was trimmed by 2 bases and J by 14 bases, leaving 15 bases between them. The CDR3 bases are TGTGCCAGCAGCCAAAGACAAGGAGGCTACCTGTTTTTT. Its protein product is CASSQRQGGYLFF.

This chain links TRBV4-1 with TRBJ1-2; D is undetermined. Germline CDR1 MGHRA, CDR2 YSYEKL. The CDR3 totals 11 residues. Trimming took 0 bases from V and 14 from J, leaving 10 bases between them. Here the CDR3 DNA reads TGCGCCAGCAGCCAAGACCGCCAACGGACCTTC. Protein product: CASSQDRQRTF.

The chain employs TRBV25-1 and TRBJ2-5; maybe TRBD2 (5 bases). The CDR3 extends over 15 amino acids. Trimming took 1 base from V and 2 from J, leaving 11 bases between them. The germline V gene encodes CDR1 MGHDK and CDR2 SYGVNS. The CDR3 protein is CASSELGGRQETQYF. The DNA for the CDR3 is TGTGCCAGCAGTGAATTGGGCGGGCGACAAGAGACCCAGTACTTC.

The chain joins TRBV28 to TRBJ1-4, with 10 bases fitting TRBD1. V was pared by 6 bases and J by 5 bases, with 9 bases of the junction left unmatched. CDR1 and CDR2 from the germline V gene are MDHEN and SYDVKM. The CDR3 extends over 16 amino acids. The CDR3 DNA reads TGTGCCAGCAGAAAGACAGGGGGCAGGGGGAATGAAAAACTGTTTTTT. Its translation is CASRKTGGRGNEKLFF.

This chain uses TRBV7-6 with TRBJ2-1; TRBD2 agrees at 11 bases. J was trimmed by 2 bases and V by 1 base; bases with no gene match: 10. The CDR3 spans 19 residues. Per germline, CDR1 SGHVS and CDR2 FNYEAQ. Here the CDR3 reads CASSLEGGSGRGTYNEQFF. DNA for the CDR3: TGTGCCAGCAGCTTAGAGGGGGGTAGCGGGAGGGGGACCTACAATGAGCAGTTCTTC.

This clone occurred once. CDR3 nucleotides: TGTGCCAGCAGCACCTCCCAAACTAGCGGGAGTTACCATGAGCAGTTCTTC. It encodes CASSTSQTSGSYHEQFF. V gene TRBV5-6 combines with J gene TRBJ2-1; 11 nucleotides agree with TRBD2. V shed 4 bases and J 8 bases; nucleotides not matched to a gene: 14. The length of the CDR3 is 17 residues. CDR1 and CDR2 from the germline V gene are SGHDT and YYEEEE.

As concerns this clone: This same CDR3 is encoded by further DNA sequences in the sample. V usage is TRBV5-4 and J usage is TRBJ2-1; D may be TRBD2 (5 bases). Trimming took 0 bases from V and 10 from J, leaving 8 bases between them. Germline loops: CDR1 SGHNT, CDR2 YYREEE (reference sequence). This CDR3 has 12 amino acids. The CDR3 DNA sequence: TGTGCCAGCAGCTTGGACCGAGGGGAGCAGTTCTTC. Translated: CASSLDRGEQFF.

The V gene is TRBV5-1, the J gene TRBJ2-2, with TRBD1 matching 9 bases. Per germline, CDR1 SGHRS and CDR2 YFSETQ. This CDR3 is built from 15 residues. V trimming: 0 bases; J trimming: 8 bases; junction bases outside the gene matches: 5. The CDR3 spells CASSLVRQGEGELFF. CDR3 coding DNA: TGCGCCAGCAGCTTGGTTCGACAGGGGGAAGGGGAGCTGTTTTTT.

The genes are TRBV9 and TRBJ1-1, with D possibly being TRBD1 (6 bases). CDR1 is SGDLS and CDR2 is YYNGEE in the germline V gene. The CDR3 consists of 14 residues. V lost 3 bases and J lost 1, with 10 bases in between. CDR3 sequence: CASSALGGNTEAFF. CDR3 nucleotide sequence: TGTGCCAGCAGCGCCTTAGGGGGGAACACTGAAGCTTTCTTT.

The chain is built from TRBV4-2 and TRBJ1-3; 7 nucleotides align to TRBD1. Losses at the gene ends were 4 bases for V and 3 bases for J; bases not matched to a gene: 6. Germline V gives CDR1 LGHNA, CDR2 YNFKEQ. This CDR3 is built from 15 residues. CDR3 sequence reads: CASSRDREIGNTIYF. The CDR3 DNA is TGTGCCAGCAGCCGGGACAGAGAGATTGGAAACACCATATATTTT.

J is TRBJ2-1 and V is TRBV10-1; D is perhaps TRBD1 (5 bases). Germline values: CDR1 WNHNN, CDR2 SYGVQD (reference sequence). V lost 3 bases to trimming and J lost 5 bases, with 14 bases between them. This CDR3 has 15 amino acids. CDR3 nucleotides: TGCGCCAGCAGTGAAAGTGGGGCCACCAACAATGAGCAGTTCTTC. Its translation: CASSESGATNNEQFF.

This rearrangement joins TRBV6-1 to TRBJ2-7; 10 nucleotides line up with TRBD2. Germline V lookup: CDR1 MNHNS, CDR2 SASEGT. This CDR3 has 14 residues. J was trimmed by 3 bases and V by 7 bases; bases with no gene match: 6. The chain's CDR3 is CASTGSGGDYEQYF. In DNA form, the CDR3 reads TGTGCCAGCACCGGGAGCGGGGGGGACTACGAGCAGTACTTC.

The CDR3 region has the DNA TGCGCCAGCAGCTCTTCGCCGCGGGATGGCTACACCTTC. Protein product: CASSSSPRDGYTF. The chain is built from TRBV4-3 and TRBJ1-2; D is ambiguous. The CDR3 extends over 13 amino acids. V lost 5 bases, J lost 6 bases, and 13 bases lay in between. Germline CDR1 LGHNA, CDR2 YSLEER.

The chain joins TRBV15 to TRBJ2-4; a possible D gene is TRBD1 (6 bases). Per germline, CDR1 LNHNV and CDR2 YYDKDF (reference sequence). V lost 1 base, J lost 3 bases, and 13 bases lay in between. This CDR3 has 16 amino acids. The CDR3 DNA reads as TGTGCCACCAGCAGAGGCAACACCAGGGGCAAAAACATTCAGTACTTC. This sequence encodes CATSRGNTRGKNIQYF.

The CDR3 sequence is CASGGGQETQYF. Here the CDR3 DNA reads TGTGCCAGTGGGGGGGGCCAAGAGACCCAGTACTTC. The rearrangement links TRBV19 to TRBJ2-5; the match to TRBD2 covers 7 bases. J lost 1 base, V lost 8 bases, and 1 base had no gene match. Germline V gives CDR1 LNHDA, CDR2 SQIVND (reference sequence). The CDR3 is made up of 12 amino acids.

This clone appeared a few times. Here the CDR3 reads CASSLDSPPNYEQYF. CDR3 DNA sequence: TGCGCCAGCAGCTTGGACAGCCCCCCGAACTACGAGCAGTACTTC. The chain combines TRBV5-1 with TRBJ2-7, with D uncertain. This CDR3 contains 15 residues. Trimming removed 0 bases at V and 3 bases at J, with 13 bases between. Germline-derived CDR1 and CDR2 are SGHRS and YFSETQ.

This clone was recorded once. The rearrangement links TRBV18 to TRBJ1-5; a weak D match, TRBD1 (5 bases). The CDR3 has 16 residues. Germline lookup yields CDR1 KGHSH and CDR2 LQKENI. Between the trimmed V and J ends, which lost 3 bases and 0 bases, there was a span of 12 bases. CDR3: CASSPLQGSSNQPQHF. For the CDR3, the DNA is TGTGCCAGCTCACCCCTCCAGGGTAGTAGCAATCAGCCCCAGCATTTT.

The rearrangement uses TRBV30 and TRBJ1-6, with 7 bases that match TRBD1. V trimming: 3 bases; J trimming: 7 bases; junction bases outside the gene matches: 12. The CDR3 loop spans 16 amino acids. Germline V gene sequence: CDR1 GTSNPN, CDR2 SVGIG (reference sequence). The CDR3 DNA is TGTGCCTGGAGGGATACAGGGGTTATCCAGAATTCACCCCTCCACTTT. As protein: CAWRDTGVIQNSPLHF.

A single count supports this clone. The chain carries TRBV2 and TRBJ2-7, with 7 nucleotides matching TRBD2. Trimming cost V 6 bases and J 6 bases; bases outside gene matches: 11. The CDR3 sequence is 14 residues long. In germline, CDR1 is SNHLY, CDR2 FYNNEI. The CDR3 DNA sequence: TGTGCCAGCAGAATCGACGGGGGGAGGGCCGAGCAGTACTTC. Translated: CASRIDGGRAEQYF.